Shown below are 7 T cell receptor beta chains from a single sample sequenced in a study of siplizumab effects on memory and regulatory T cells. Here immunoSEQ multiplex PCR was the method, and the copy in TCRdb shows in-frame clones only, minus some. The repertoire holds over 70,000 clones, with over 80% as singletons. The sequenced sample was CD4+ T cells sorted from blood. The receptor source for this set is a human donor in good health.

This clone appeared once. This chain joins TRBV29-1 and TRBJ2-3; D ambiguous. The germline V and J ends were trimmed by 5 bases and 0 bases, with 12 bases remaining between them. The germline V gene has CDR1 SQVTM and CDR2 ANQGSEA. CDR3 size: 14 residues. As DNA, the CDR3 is TGCAGCGTTTATATCGGACGGAGCACAGATACGCAGTATTTT. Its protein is CSVYIGRSTDTQYF.

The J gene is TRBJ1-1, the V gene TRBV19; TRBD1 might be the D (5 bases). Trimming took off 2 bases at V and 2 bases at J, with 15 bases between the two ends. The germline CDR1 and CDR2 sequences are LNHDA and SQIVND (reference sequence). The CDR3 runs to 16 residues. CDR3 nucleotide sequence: TGTGCCAGTAGTATAAGTACGGGGGGGAGAAACACTGAAGCTTTCTTT. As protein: CASSISTGGRNTEAFF.

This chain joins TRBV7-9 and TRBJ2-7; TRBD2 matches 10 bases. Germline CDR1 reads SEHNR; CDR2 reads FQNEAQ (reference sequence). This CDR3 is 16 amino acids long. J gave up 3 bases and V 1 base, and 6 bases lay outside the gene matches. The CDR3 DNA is TGTGCCAGCAGCTTAGTGGCTAGCGGGAGAGGCTACGAGCAGTACTTC. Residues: CASSLVASGRGYEQYF.

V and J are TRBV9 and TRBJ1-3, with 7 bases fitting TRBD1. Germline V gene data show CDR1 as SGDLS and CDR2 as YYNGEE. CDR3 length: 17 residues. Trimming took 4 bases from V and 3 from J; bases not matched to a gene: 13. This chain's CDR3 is CASSPRPPGGGGNTIYF. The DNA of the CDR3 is TGTGCCAGCAGCCCTCGTCCTCCAGGGGGTGGTGGAAACACCATATATTTT.

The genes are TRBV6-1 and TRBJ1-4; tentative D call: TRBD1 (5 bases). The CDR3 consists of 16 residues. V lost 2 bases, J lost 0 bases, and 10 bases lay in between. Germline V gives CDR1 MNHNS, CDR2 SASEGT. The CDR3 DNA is TGTGCCAGCAGTGAATATCGGGGACCAACTAATGAAAAACTGTTTTTT. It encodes CASSEYRGPTNEKLFF.

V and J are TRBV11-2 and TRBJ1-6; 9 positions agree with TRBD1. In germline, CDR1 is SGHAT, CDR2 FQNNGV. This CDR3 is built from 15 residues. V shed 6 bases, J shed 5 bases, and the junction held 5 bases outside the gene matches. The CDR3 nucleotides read TGTGCCAGCAGAACAGGGGGCGCAGATAATTCACCCCTCCACTTT. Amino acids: CASRTGGADNSPLHF.

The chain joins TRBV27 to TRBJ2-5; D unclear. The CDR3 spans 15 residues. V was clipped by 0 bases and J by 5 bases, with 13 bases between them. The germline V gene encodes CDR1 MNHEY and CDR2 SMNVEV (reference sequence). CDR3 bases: TGTGCCAGCAGTTTATCGAGCGCAAAAGGGGAGACCCAGTACTTC. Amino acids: CASSLSSAKGETQYF.